This paragraph covers one TCR beta chain sequence. This entry comes from a study of blood T cells in healthy people across ages. Then a second PCR, running about 6 to 12 cycles, was carried out with a sample-barcoded 5' primer and a J-beta primer mix. TCRdb redid the calling of the 5' RACE reads with MiXCR, one entry per CDR3 protein. Seen here are about 1,400,000 distinct CDR3 sequences, 40% to 50% observed once, and the top ten hold roughly 7.9%. The germline CDR1 and CDR2 sequences are DFQATT and SNEGSKA (reference sequence). CDR3 length: 13 residues. Trimming removed 3 bases at V and 10 bases at J, with 16 bases between.

This TCR came from a woman younger than 30 in good health. The sequencing sample was made of blood. The genes are TRBV20-1 and TRBJ2-1; TRBD1 might be the D (5 bases). The CDR3 DNA follows: TGCAGTGCTAGTGTCGGTGGGGCCTACGAGCAGTTCTTC. Protein: CSASVGGAYEQFF.